This TCR beta chain was documented in a study of blood T cell repertoires in COVID-19. Overall study: COVID-19 samples collected from the United States, Italy and Spain covered acute and convalescent phases. PBMCs, B-cell-depleted T cells, or T cells were the source of the cDNA or gDNA that made up the material.

CDR1 and CDR2 from the germline V gene are LNHNV and YYDKDF (reference sequence). With 1 base clipped from V and 5 bases from J, the junction kept 8 bases outside the gene matches. This CDR3 is 15 amino acids long. Authors' methods: Researchers report that nucleated cell counts were estimated from reference gene primer amplification. Measured with immunoSEQ multiplex PCR; TCRdb has only the in-frame clones, and not every one. V, J and clone size are those of that table, while D and trimming were read from the DNA. The table lists over 20,000 clones, roughly four fifths of them singletons. This TCR came from a human donor in a cohort sampled during active COVID-19. The sequencing sample was made of peripheral blood. The V and J genes are TRBV15 and TRBJ2-7; TRBD2 agrees at 7 bases. CDR3 loop: CATSRGGGSKNEQYF. In DNA form, the CDR3 reads TGTGCCACCAGCAGAGGGGGGGGGTCCAAGAACGAGCAGTACTTC.